The present TCR beta chain was sequenced within a study of T cell clones after liver transplantation. As for the study in general: TCRbeta sequencing after a pre-transplant mixed lymphocyte reaction identified graft-donor-reactive clones, later tracked in post-transplant blood. At least one year of complete immunosuppression withdrawal without enzymes over twice normal defined tolerance. Findings and caveats of the study: In a couple of subjects, few donor cells limited the measurable donor-reactive repertoire.

TCRdb keeps only in-frame clones here, not all; method: immunoSEQ multiplex PCR. Of nearly 55,000 clones listed, about 88% were seen once; the top ten hold 7.5% to 10%. Germline CDR1 KGHSH, CDR2 LQKENI. V was cut by 3 bases and J by 0 bases, with 6 bases left in between. CDR3 length equals 15 residues. A word on this clone: What it recognizes is unknown.

The J gene is TRBJ2-6, the V gene TRBV18; D is unclear. The sequenced sample was CD4+ T cells from blood, obtained before liver transplant. This sequence was found in a human donor who received a liver transplant. The CDR3 region is CASSPGGSGANVLTF. The CDR3 DNA reads TGTGCCAGCTCACCCGGCGGCTCTGGGGCCAACGTCCTGACTTTC.